This entry lists 6 T cell receptor beta chains sequenced from one sample in a study of blood T cell repertoires in COVID-19. Assay: immunoSEQ multiplex PCR; the TCRdb copy retains only in-frame clones and omits some. There are around 250,000 clones in the sample; approximately 85% occur only once, and approximately 1.9% lies in the top ten. The sample taken for sequencing was PBMCs or T cells enriched from blood (not recorded which). These receptors all come from a woman aged 45-65 years who had recovered from COVID-19.

The genes are TRBV28 and TRBJ2-1; possible D gene TRBD1, 5 bases. V was shortened by 11 bases and J by 4 bases, with 15 bases between the two germline ends. Germline V gene lookup returns CDR1 MDHEN and CDR2 SYDVKM. The length of the CDR3 is 13 residues. CDR3 protein: CASKSRGYNEQFF. DNA of the CDR3: TGTGCCTCGAAGAGTAGGGGATACAATGAGCAGTTCTTC.

The chain links TRBV6-4 to TRBJ2-3; TRBD2 aligns across 10 bases. CDR3 length: 15 amino acids. Per germline, CDR1 MRHNA and CDR2 SNTAGT. Germline trimming cut 6 bases from V and 2 bases from J; bases unmatched to any gene: 5. CDR3 coding DNA: TGTGCCAGCAGAGGGACTAGCGCGAACACAGATACGCAGTATTTT. It codes for CASRGTSANTDTQYF.

The chain joins TRBV6-1 to TRBJ1-1; no reliable D call. V was shortened by 2 bases and J by 8 bases, with 12 bases between the two germline ends. This CDR3 region has 13 residues. CDR1 and CDR2 (germline): MNHNS, SASEGT. The CDR3 DNA reads as TGTGCCAGCAGTGAACTCCCCGGTAGCGAAGCTTTCTTT. It translates to CASSELPGSEAFF.

This clone has only a few counts. The chain recombines TRBV29-1 with TRBJ2-1; 9 nucleotides line up with TRBD1. V shed 1 base, J shed 6 bases, and the junction held 4 bases outside the gene matches. The CDR3 consists of 14 residues. From germline, CDR1 is SQVTM and CDR2 ANQGSEA. CDR3 loop: CSVEVQGARNEQFF. CDR3 DNA: TGCAGCGTTGAAGTACAGGGGGCGCGCAATGAGCAGTTCTTC.

The CDR3 DNA reads TGTGCCACCAGCACCAGGGAGACCCAGTACTTC. Protein product: CATSTRETQYF. The V call is TRBV15, the J call TRBJ2-5; no reliable D call. V was cut by 4 bases and J by 5 bases, with 5 bases left in between. CDR1 and CDR2 from the germline V gene are LNHNV and YYDKDF (reference sequence). The CDR3 is made up of 11 amino acids.

This clone has just a few counts. The rearrangement links TRBV7-9 to TRBJ2-7; TRBD2 agrees at 8 bases. Trimming at V came to 5 bases and at J to 3 bases, leaving 6 bases not matched to a gene. This CDR3 contains 14 residues. Germline CDR1 and CDR2: SEHNR and FQNEAQ (reference sequence). The CDR3 loop is CASSPRTSRYEQYF. For the CDR3, the DNA is TGTGCCAGCAGCCCTCGGACTAGCCGCTACGAGCAGTACTTC.